These 27 T cell receptor beta chains came from one sample sequenced in a study of blood T cells in healthy people across ages (dated by TCRdb to 2014 to 2015). To prepare the library, 5' RACE was applied. The run used an Illumina HiSeq 2500. A second about 7 to 11 cycle PCR used a sample-barcoded 5' primer and a J-beta primer mix. In TCRdb, the public reads were trimmed at Q25 with fastp and aligned with MiXCR, with productive beta chains retained. Rows are unified per CDR3 protein, each entry keeping the most common DNA and genes. The sample table lists about 1,400,000 distinct CDR3 sequences, approximately 60% of them with a count of one. The biggest ten clones account for approximately 7% of the sample. The sequenced sample consisted of blood. These TCRs come from a man between 18 and 35 years old in good health.

V is TRBV28 and J is TRBJ2-1, with 9 nucleotides matching TRBD2. Losses at the gene ends were 7 bases for V and 9 bases for J; bases not matched to a gene: 13. Germline V gene data show CDR1 as MDHEN and CDR2 as SYDVKM. The CDR3 contains 15 residues. The CDR3 protein is CASIIGGRGRGEQFF. CDR3 bases: TGTGCCAGCATCATTGGCGGGAGGGGGCGAGGTGAGCAGTTCTTC. The full variable domain, in which reference TRBV28 and TRBJ2-1 provide the parts outside the CDR3, is DVKVTQSSRYLVKRTGEKVFLECVQDMDHENMFWYRQDPGLGLRLIYFSYDVKMKEKGDIPEGYSVSREKKERFSLILESASTNQTSMYLCASIIGGRGRGEQFFGPGTRLTVL.

V usage is TRBV5-6 and J usage is TRBJ1-2; TRBD1 matches at 7 bases. J gave up 8 bases and V 4 bases, and 14 bases lay outside the gene matches. The V gene's germline CDR1 is SGHDT and CDR2 YYEEEE. The CDR3 runs to 15 residues. The CDR3 coding sequence is TGTGCCAGCAGCGATCGACAGACAGGGCGGGGCGGCTACACCTTC. Translated, it gives CASSDRQTGRGGYTF.

The J gene is TRBJ1-4, the V gene TRBV2, with D uncertain. The germline V and J ends were trimmed by 7 bases and 12 bases, with 12 bases remaining between them. This CDR3 contains 11 residues. Looked up from germline, CDR1 is SNHLY and CDR2 is FYNNEI. The CDR3 DNA reads TGTGCCAGCAAGCTAGGGAGCCAACTGTTTTTT. Protein: CASKLGSQLFF.

The chain links TRBV5-1 to TRBJ1-6; 10 nucleotides match TRBD1. The CDR3 consists of 18 residues. Per germline, CDR1 SGHRS and CDR2 YFSETQ. With 3 bases clipped from V and 0 bases from J, the junction kept 6 bases outside the gene matches. The CDR3 bases are TGCGCCAGCAGCTCCGGGACAGGGGTCAGCTCCTATAATTCACCCCTCCACTTT. Protein: CASSSGTGVSSYNSPLHF. Full variable domain (outside the CDR3, taken from reference TRBV5-1 and TRBJ1-6): KAGVTQTPRYLIKTRGQQVTLSCSPISGHRSVSWYQQTPGQGLQFLFEYFSETQRNKGNFPGRFSGRQFSNSRSEMNVSTLELGDSALYLCASSSGTGVSSYNSPLHFGNGTRLTVT.

This clonotype was seen more than once but under ten times. The chain couples TRBV10-3 to TRBJ2-7, with 11 bases identical to TRBD2. The CDR3 is made up of 13 amino acids. Germline values: CDR1 ENHRY, CDR2 SYGVKD. The trim removed 8 bases at V and 4 bases at J, leaving 4 bases unmatched. DNA for the CDR3: TGTGCCATCGGCAGACTAGCGGGGTACGAGCAGTACTTC. Protein: CAIGRLAGYEQYF.

The V call is TRBV20-1, the J call TRBJ2-2, with D maybe TRBD2 (5 bases). Germline V gene sequence: CDR1 DFQATT, CDR2 SNEGSKA (reference sequence). V dropped 7 bases and J dropped 8 bases, with 11 bases sitting between them. CDR3 length: 11 amino acids. For the CDR3, the DNA is TGCAGTGGGGCAGCGGTAGGGGAGCTGTTTTTT. This codes for CSGAAVGELFF.

This rearrangement joins TRBV9 to TRBJ2-7, with TRBD2 matching over 12 bases. This CDR3 spans 14 amino acids. Germline V gives CDR1 SGDLS, CDR2 YYNGEE. After removal of 0 bases from V and 7 bases from J, the junction contained 2 bases not matched to a gene. The DNA for the CDR3 is TGTGCCAGCAGCGTAGGGGGACTAGCGGGTGAGCAGTACTTC. Translated: CASSVGGLAGEQYF.

This chain connects TRBV12-3 or TRBV12-4 to TRBJ2-1, with TRBD2 matching over 9 bases. The CDR3 length is 17 residues. Trimming at V came to 6 bases and at J to 0 bases, leaving 9 bases not matched to a gene. In nucleotides, the CDR3 is TGTGCCAGCAGGAGCATTGGGGGACTAGCCTCCTACAATGAGCAGTTCTTC. Protein sequence: CASRSIGGLASYNEQFF.

The chain carries TRBV20-1 and TRBJ2-7; 10 bases align to TRBD1. CDR1 is DFQATT, CDR2 SNEGSKA, per germline (reference sequence). The trim removed 4 bases at V and 5 bases at J, leaving 11 bases unmatched. The CDR3 extends over 15 amino acids. The CDR3 DNA follows: TGCAGTGCTACCAACCCCGGGACAGGGGAGCACGAGCAGTACTTC. Translating gives CSATNPGTGEHEQYF.

This clonotype was recorded once. J is TRBJ2-1 and V is TRBV6-2 or TRBV6-3, with D tentatively TRBD1 or TRBD2 (6 bases each). CDR3 length: 14 residues. Deletions cut 2 bases from V and 9 bases from J, with 14 bases between. CDR1 and CDR2 from the germline V gene are MNHEY and SVGEGT. The CDR3 loop is CASSYRGPGTEQFF. CDR3 sequence (DNA): TGTGCCAGCAGTTACCGGGGGCCGGGCACTGAGCAGTTCTTC.

This clonotype was observed once. Its ends do not fully match the called genes, so a read error is possible. The chain has TRBV7-9 and TRBJ2-7; TRBD2 aligns across 13 bases. The CDR3 has 20 amino acids. CDR1 SEHNR and CDR2 FQNEAQ come from the germline V gene (reference sequence). CDR3 in amino acids: CASSYPPRTSGSVAADEQYF. The DNA for the CDR3 is TGTGCCAGCAGCTATCCGCCTCGGACTAGCGGGAGTGTGGCAGCGGACGAGCAGTACTTT.

This rearrangement joins TRBV7-9 to TRBJ1-2; D gene ambiguous. The CDR3 contains 12 residues. Germline lookup yields CDR1 SEHNR and CDR2 FQNEAQ (reference sequence). The ends were cut back, 2 bases at V and 8 bases at J, with 9 bases in the middle. This CDR3 is CASSLTLPGYTF. The CDR3 DNA sequence: TGTGCCAGCAGCTTAACCTTGCCCGGCTACACCTTC.

This clonotype was detected a few times. The V gene is TRBV6-1, the J gene TRBJ2-3; a possible D gene is TRBD2 (6 bases). This CDR3 has 14 residues. The V gene's germline CDR1 is MNHNS and CDR2 SASEGT. With 4 bases removed from V and 4 bases from J, the gap between germline ends came to 12 bases. The CDR3 nucleotides read TGTGCCAGCAGTGCCGGAGGGAGCCCAGATACGCAGTATTTT. As protein: CASSAGGSPDTQYF.

The genes are TRBV29-1 and TRBJ2-7; 11 bases align to TRBD1. V lost 6 bases to trimming and J lost 5 bases; unmatched junction nucleotides: 6. The CDR3 runs 13 residues. Germline V lookup: CDR1 SQVTM, CDR2 ANQGSEA. The CDR3 DNA reads as TGCAGCGTGCAGGGACAGGGGGGTCACGAGCAGTACTTC. As protein: CSVQGQGGHEQYF.

The J gene is TRBJ2-5, the V gene TRBV7-9; possibly TRBD1 for D (6 bases). Germline V gene sequence: CDR1 SEHNR, CDR2 FQNEAQ (reference sequence). With 5 bases removed from V and 3 bases from J, the gap between germline ends came to 25 bases. The CDR3 extends over 18 amino acids. The CDR3 spells CASSGNDRSALWEETQYF. CDR3 sequence (DNA): TGTGCCAGCAGCGGTAACGACAGGTCGGCGCTTTGGGAAGAGACCCAGTACTTC.

This chain links TRBV29-1 with TRBJ2-3, with 8 bases that match TRBD1. CDR1 is SQVTM, CDR2 ANQGSEA, per germline. V shed 5 bases and J 3 bases; nucleotides not matched to a gene: 7. The CDR3 contains 14 residues. The CDR3 loop reads CSVPPGGWTDTQYF. CDR3 in DNA: TGCAGCGTTCCTCCAGGGGGCTGGACAGATACGCAGTATTTT.

Only a few counts were recorded for this clonotype. J is TRBJ2-1 and V is TRBV7-2; no clear D. Per the germline V gene, CDR1 is SGHTA and CDR2 is FQGNSA. Trimming took off 5 bases at V and 7 bases at J, with 9 bases between the two ends. This CDR3 is 12 amino acids long. The CDR3 loop reads CASSPYRNEQFF. CDR3 nucleotide sequence: TGTGCCAGCAGCCCCTACAGAAATGAGCAGTTCTTC.

The chain has TRBV29-1 and TRBJ1-5; D uncertain. The CDR3 is made up of 14 amino acids. Germline V gives CDR1 SQVTM, CDR2 ANQGSEA. The ends were cut back, 7 bases at V and 4 bases at J, with 17 bases in the middle. DNA of the CDR3: TGCAGCGCGTATACGGGTGAACTAAATCAGCCCCAGCATTTT. Its protein product is CSAYTGELNQPQHF.

This clonotype was seen a few times. This chain connects TRBV4-2 to TRBJ2-7; 13 positions agree with TRBD2. Trimming cost V 1 base and J 6 bases; bases outside gene matches: 0. CDR3 length: 14 amino acids. From germline, CDR1 is LGHNA and CDR2 YNFKEQ. The CDR3, as DNA: TGTGCCAGCAGCCAAGGGACTAGCGGGAGCGAGCAGTACTTC. Its protein is CASSQGTSGSEQYF.

This clonotype was seen a handful of times. V usage is TRBV5-1 and J usage is TRBJ2-4; 10 bases agree with TRBD2. CDR3 length: 15 amino acids. Trimming cost V 0 bases and J 6 bases; bases outside gene matches: 3. CDR1 and CDR2 from the germline V gene are SGHRS and YFSETQ. CDR3 DNA sequence: TGCGCCAGCAGCTTGGCCGCTAGCGGGAGAAACATTCAGTACTTC. As protein: CASSLAASGRNIQYF.

CDR3 amino acids: CASSRQGLSLRSTEQYF. The CDR3 region has the DNA TGTGCCAGCAGCAGACAGGGGCTCTCCCTCCGGTCGACCGAGCAGTACTTC. The chain is built from TRBV6-2 or TRBV6-3 and TRBJ2-7; TRBD1 agrees at 8 bases. The CDR3 spans 17 residues. V lost 6 bases and J lost 6; bases outside the gene matches: 19. Germline V gene data show CDR1 as MNHEY and CDR2 as SVGEGT.

Comments on this clonotype: This may be a read error, as it is one base from a much larger clone. The chain has TRBV29-1 and TRBJ1-2; no clear D gene. Germline V lookup: CDR1 SQVTM, CDR2 ANQGSEA. Between the trimmed V and J ends, which lost 7 bases and 3 bases, there was a span of 15 bases. This CDR3 has 13 residues. This CDR3 reads CSARGLLDYGYTF. CDR3 sequence (DNA): TGCAGCGCCCGCGGGTTACTTGACTATGGCTACACCTTC.

This chain links TRBV6-5 with TRBJ2-1, with D unclear. Germline lookup yields CDR1 MNHEY and CDR2 SVGAGI. The CDR3 spans 15 residues. The germline V and J ends were trimmed by 4 bases and 7 bases, with 17 bases remaining between them. CDR3: CASSSQTPRPNEQFF. The CDR3 DNA follows: TGTGCCAGCAGTTCCCAGACCCCGCGGCCGAATGAGCAGTTCTTC.

In this sample, this clonotype turned up a few times. This chain uses TRBV20-1 with TRBJ2-5; 7 nucleotides agree with TRBD1. The CDR3 spans 12 residues. The junction had 10 bases not matched to a gene; V was cut back by 4 bases and J by 11 bases. The germline CDR1 and CDR2 sequences are DFQATT and SNEGSKA (reference sequence). CDR3 sequence (DNA): TGCAGTGCTATACAGGGGAATGCCCAGCAGTACTTC. Residues: CSAIQGNAQQYF.

The CDR3: CASSQEWAGPYEQYF. CDR3 nucleotides: TGTGCCAGCAGCCAAGAGTGGGCAGGTCCCTACGAGCAGTACTTC. The gene calls are TRBV4-2 and TRBJ2-7; no definite D call. Germline lookup yields CDR1 LGHNA and CDR2 YNFKEQ. V was trimmed by 0 bases and J by 2 bases, leaving 11 bases between them. This CDR3 is 15 amino acids long.

The chain combines TRBV12-3 or TRBV12-4 with TRBJ2-7, with D uncertain. This CDR3 spans 15 amino acids. Between the trimmed V and J ends, which lost 3 bases and 4 bases, there was a span of 16 bases. CDR3 protein: CASSLWETLSYEQYF. The CDR3 bases are TGTGCCAGCAGTTTGTGGGAAACGCTCTCTTACGAGCAGTACTTC.

This clonotype has more than one count but fewer than ten. This chain joins TRBV20-1 and TRBJ2-7, with no clear D. V gave up 0 bases and J gave up 4 bases, with 10 bases separating them. CDR3 length: 13 residues. Germline CDR1 DFQATT, CDR2 SNEGSKA (reference sequence). The CDR3 DNA is TGCAGTGCTAGAGACCCCACATCATACGAGCAGTACTTC. Its protein is CSARDPTSYEQYF.